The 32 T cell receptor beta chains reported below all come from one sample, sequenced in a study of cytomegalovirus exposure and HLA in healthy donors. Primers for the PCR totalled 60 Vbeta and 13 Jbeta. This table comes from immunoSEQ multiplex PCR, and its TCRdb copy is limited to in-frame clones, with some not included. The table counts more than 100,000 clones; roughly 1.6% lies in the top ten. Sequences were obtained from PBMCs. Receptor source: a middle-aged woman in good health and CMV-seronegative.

The CDR3 sequence is CASSLTSAGYGANVLTF. CDR3 nucleotides: TGTGCCAGCAGTTTGACTAGCGCAGGGTACGGGGCCAACGTCCTGACTTTC. This sequence joins TRBV28 and TRBJ2-6; 8 nucleotides agree with TRBD2. This CDR3 region has 17 residues. The germline V gene encodes CDR1 MDHEN and CDR2 SYDVKM. V lost 3 bases, J lost 4 bases, and 8 bases stayed unmatched.

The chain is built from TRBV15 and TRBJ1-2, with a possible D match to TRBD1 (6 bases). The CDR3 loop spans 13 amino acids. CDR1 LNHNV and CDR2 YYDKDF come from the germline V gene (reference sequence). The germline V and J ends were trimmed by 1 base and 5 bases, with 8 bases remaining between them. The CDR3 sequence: CATSRAGEYGYTF. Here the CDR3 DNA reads TGTGCCACCAGCAGAGCAGGGGAATATGGCTACACCTTC.

The CDR3 nucleotides are TGTGCCAGCAGGGGACAGGGGGCTAGTCAGCCCCAGCATTTT. Translated, it gives CASRGQGASQPQHF. The rearrangement joins TRBV6-1 to TRBJ1-5, with TRBD1 identical over 12 bases. Germline values: CDR1 MNHNS, CDR2 SASEGT. V dropped 6 bases and J dropped 6; count of bases not matched to a gene: 3. This CDR3 spans 14 amino acids.

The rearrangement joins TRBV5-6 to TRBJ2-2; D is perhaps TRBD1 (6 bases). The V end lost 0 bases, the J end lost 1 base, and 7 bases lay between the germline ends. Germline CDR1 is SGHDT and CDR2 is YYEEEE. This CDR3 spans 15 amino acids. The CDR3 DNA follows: TGTGCCAGCAGCTTGGGGGGGCTGAACACCGGGGAGCTGTTTTTT. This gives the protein CASSLGGLNTGELFF.

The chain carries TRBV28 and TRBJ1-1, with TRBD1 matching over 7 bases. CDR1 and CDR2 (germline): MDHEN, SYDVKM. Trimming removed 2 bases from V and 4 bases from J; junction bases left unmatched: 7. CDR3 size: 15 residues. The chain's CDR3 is CASSLGHRGGTEAFF. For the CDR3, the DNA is TGTGCCAGCAGTTTAGGCCACAGGGGCGGCACTGAAGCTTTCTTT. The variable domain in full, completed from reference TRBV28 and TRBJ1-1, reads DVKVTQSSRYLVKRTGEKVFLECVQDMDHENMFWYRQDPGLGLRLIYFSYDVKMKEKGDIPEGYSVSREKKERFSLILESASTNQTSMYLCASSLGHRGGTEAFFGQGTRLTVV.

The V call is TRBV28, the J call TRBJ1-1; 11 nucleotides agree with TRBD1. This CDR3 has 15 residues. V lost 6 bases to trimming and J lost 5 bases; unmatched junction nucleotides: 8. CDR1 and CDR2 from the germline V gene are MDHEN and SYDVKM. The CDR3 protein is CASRGGQGAWTEAFF. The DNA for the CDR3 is TGTGCCAGCAGGGGCGGACAGGGGGCTTGGACTGAAGCTTTCTTT. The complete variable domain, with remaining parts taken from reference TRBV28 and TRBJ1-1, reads DVKVTQSSRYLVKRTGEKVFLECVQDMDHENMFWYRQDPGLGLRLIYFSYDVKMKEKGDIPEGYSVSREKKERFSLILESASTNQTSMYLCASRGGQGAWTEAFFGQGTRLTVV.

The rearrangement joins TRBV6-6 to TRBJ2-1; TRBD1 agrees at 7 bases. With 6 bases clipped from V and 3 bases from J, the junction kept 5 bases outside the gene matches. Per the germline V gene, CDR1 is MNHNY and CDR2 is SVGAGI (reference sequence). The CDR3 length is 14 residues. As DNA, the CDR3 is TGTGCCAGCAGCCGGGACAGAGTCTACAATGAGCAGTTCTTC. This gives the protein CASSRDRVYNEQFF.

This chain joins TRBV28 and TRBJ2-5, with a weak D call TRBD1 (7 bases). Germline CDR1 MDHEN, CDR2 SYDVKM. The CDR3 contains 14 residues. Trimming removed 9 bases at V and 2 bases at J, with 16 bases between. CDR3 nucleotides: TGTGCCAGTTCCTCCAGGGGGGCTCAAGAGACCCAGTACTTC. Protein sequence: CASSSRGAQETQYF.

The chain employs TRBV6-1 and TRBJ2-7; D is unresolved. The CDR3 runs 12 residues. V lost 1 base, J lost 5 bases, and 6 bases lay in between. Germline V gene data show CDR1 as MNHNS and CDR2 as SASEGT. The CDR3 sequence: CASSEVQNEQYF. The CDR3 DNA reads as TGTGCCAGCAGTGAAGTTCAGAACGAGCAGTACTTC.

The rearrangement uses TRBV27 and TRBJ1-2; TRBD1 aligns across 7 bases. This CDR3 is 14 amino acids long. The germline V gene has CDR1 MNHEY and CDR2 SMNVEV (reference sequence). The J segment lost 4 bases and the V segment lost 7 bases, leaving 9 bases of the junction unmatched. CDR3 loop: CASKRTGPTYGYTF. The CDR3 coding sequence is TGTGCCAGCAAGCGGACAGGTCCGACCTATGGCTACACCTTC.

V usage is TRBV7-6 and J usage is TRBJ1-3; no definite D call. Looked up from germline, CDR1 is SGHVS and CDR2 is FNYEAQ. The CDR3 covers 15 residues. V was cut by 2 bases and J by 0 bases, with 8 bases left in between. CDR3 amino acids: CASSLNTNSGNTIYF. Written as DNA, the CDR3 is TGTGCCAGCAGCTTAAACACCAACTCTGGAAACACCATATATTTT.

CDR3 residues: CASSLITGNSPLHF. As DNA, the CDR3 is TGTGCCAGCAGCTTGATCACAGGCAATTCACCCCTCCACTTT. The V and J genes are TRBV5-4 and TRBJ1-6; a possible D gene is TRBD1 (5 bases). Between the trimmed V and J ends, which lost 1 base and 7 bases, there was a span of 9 bases. The germline V gene has CDR1 SGHNT and CDR2 YYREEE (reference sequence). There are 14 residues in the CDR3.

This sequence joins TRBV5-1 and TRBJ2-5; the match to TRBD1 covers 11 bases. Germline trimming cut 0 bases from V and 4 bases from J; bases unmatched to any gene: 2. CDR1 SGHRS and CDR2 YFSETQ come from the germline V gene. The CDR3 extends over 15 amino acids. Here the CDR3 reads CASSLGDRGSETQYF. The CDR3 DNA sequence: TGCGCCAGCAGCTTGGGGGACAGGGGGTCAGAGACCCAGTACTTC.

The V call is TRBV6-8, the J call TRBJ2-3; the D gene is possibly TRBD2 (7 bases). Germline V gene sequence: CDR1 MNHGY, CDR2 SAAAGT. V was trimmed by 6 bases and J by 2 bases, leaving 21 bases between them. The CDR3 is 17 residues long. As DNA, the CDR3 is TGTGCCAGCAGCCCCCCCCGGCGGGGGCCTTACACAGATACGCAGTATTTT. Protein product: CASSPPRRGPYTDTQYF.

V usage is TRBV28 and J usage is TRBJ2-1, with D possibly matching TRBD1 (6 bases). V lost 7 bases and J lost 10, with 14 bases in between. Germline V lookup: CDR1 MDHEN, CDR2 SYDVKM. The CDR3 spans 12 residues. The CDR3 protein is CASTFGGREQFF. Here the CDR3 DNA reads TGTGCCAGCACCTTTGGGGGCAGGGAGCAGTTCTTC.

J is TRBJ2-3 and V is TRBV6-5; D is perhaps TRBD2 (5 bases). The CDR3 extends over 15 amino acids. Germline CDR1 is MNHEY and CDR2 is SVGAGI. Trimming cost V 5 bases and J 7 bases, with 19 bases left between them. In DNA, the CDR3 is TGTGCCAGCAGTCAAACTAGTGGGGATGGGAATACGCAGTATTTT. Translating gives CASSQTSGDGNTQYF.

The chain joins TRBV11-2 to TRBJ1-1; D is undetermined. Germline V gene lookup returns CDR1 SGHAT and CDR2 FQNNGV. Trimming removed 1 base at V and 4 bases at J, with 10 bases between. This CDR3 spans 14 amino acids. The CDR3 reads CASSLVFRLTEAFF. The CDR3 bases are TGTGCCAGCAGCTTAGTATTCAGGCTCACTGAAGCTTTCTTT.

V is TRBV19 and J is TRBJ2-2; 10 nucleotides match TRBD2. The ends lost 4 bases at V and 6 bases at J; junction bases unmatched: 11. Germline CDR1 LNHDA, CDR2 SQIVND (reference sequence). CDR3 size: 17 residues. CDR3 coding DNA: TGTGCCAGTAGTAGTGGACTTCTAGCGGGGGCCCCCGGGGAGCTGTTTTTT. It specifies CASSSGLLAGAPGELFF.

The CDR3 DNA reads as TGTGCCAGCTCACCACCCGCAACAGGGGGGAGAAACACCATATATTTT. Translated: CASSPPATGGRNTIYF. The rearrangement joins TRBV18 to TRBJ1-3; 8 bases agree with TRBD1. V trimming: 0 bases; J trimming: 5 bases; junction bases outside the gene matches: 6. Germline values: CDR1 KGHSH, CDR2 LQKENI. The CDR3 spans 16 residues.

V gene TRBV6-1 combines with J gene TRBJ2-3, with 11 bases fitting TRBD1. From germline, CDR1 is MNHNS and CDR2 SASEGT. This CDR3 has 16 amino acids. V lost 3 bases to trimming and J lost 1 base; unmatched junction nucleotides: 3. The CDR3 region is CASSDWGQGGTDTQYF. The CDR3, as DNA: TGTGCCAGCAGTGATTGGGGACAGGGGGGCACAGATACGCAGTATTTT.

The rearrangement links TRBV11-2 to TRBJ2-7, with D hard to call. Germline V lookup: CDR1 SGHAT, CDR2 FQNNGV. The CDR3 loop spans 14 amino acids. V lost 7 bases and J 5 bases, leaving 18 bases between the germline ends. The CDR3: CASMKSIVRNEQYF. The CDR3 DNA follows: TGTGCCAGCATGAAATCGATAGTGAGAAACGAGCAGTACTTC.

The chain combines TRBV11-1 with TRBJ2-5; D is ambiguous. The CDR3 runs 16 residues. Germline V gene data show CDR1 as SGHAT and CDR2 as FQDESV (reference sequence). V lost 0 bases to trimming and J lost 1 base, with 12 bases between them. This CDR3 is CASSLAWAEGQETQYF. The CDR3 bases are TGTGCCAGCAGCTTAGCGTGGGCAGAAGGCCAAGAGACCCAGTACTTC.

In DNA, the CDR3 is TGTGCCATCAGTCCTAGCGGGGGGCAGGATACGCAGTATTTT. This translates into CAISPSGGQDTQYF. This chain links TRBV10-3 with TRBJ2-3, with TRBD2 matching over 11 bases. Trimming removed 5 bases from V and 6 bases from J; junction bases left unmatched: 4. From germline, CDR1 is ENHRY and CDR2 SYGVKD. This CDR3 has 14 amino acids.

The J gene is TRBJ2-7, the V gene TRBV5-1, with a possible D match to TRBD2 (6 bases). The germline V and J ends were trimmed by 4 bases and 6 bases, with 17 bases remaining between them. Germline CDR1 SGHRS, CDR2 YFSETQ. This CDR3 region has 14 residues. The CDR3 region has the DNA TGCGCCAGCAGCGTAGTCGGGACGGAGGGCGAGCAGTACTTC. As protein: CASSVVGTEGEQYF. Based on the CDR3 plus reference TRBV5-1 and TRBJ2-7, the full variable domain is KAGVTQTPRYLIKTRGQQVTLSCSPISGHRSVSWYQQTPGQGLQFLFEYFSETQRNKGNFPGRFSGRQFSNSRSEMNVSTLELGDSALYLCASSVVGTEGEQYFGPGTRLTVT.

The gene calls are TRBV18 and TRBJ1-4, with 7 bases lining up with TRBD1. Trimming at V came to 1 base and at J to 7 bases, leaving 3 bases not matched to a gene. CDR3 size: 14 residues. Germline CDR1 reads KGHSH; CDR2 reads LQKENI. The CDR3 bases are TGTGCCAGCTCACCACGACAGGGTGGTGAAAAACTGTTTTTT. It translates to CASSPRQGGEKLFF.

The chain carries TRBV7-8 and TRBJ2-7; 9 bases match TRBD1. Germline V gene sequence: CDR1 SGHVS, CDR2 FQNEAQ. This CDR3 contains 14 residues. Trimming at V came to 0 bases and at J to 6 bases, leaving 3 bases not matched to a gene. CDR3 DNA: TGTGCCAGCAGCTTAGCGCCGGACAGGGGCGAGCAGTACTTC. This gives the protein CASSLAPDRGEQYF.

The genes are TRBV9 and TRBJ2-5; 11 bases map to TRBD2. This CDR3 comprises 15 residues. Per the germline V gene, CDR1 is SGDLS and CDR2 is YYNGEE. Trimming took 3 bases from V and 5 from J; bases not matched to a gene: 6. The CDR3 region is CASSATSGAGETQYF. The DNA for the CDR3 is TGTGCCAGCAGCGCGACTAGCGGGGCCGGGGAGACCCAGTACTTC. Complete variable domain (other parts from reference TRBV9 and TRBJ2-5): DSGVTQTPKHLITATGQRVTLRCSPRSGDLSVYWYQQSLDQGLQFLIQYYNGEERAKGNILERFSAQQFPDLHSELNLSSLELGDSALYFCASSATSGAGETQYFGPGTRLLVL.

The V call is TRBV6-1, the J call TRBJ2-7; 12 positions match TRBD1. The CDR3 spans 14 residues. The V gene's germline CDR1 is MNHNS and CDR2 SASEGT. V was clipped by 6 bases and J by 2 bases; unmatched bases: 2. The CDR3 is CASRGQGAAYEQYV. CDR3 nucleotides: TGTGCCAGCAGGGGACAGGGGGCAGCCTACGAGCAGTACGTC.

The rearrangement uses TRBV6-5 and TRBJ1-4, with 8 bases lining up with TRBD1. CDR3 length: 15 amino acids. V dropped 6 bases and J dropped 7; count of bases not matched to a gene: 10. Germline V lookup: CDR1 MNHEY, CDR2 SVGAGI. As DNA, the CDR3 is TGTGCCAGCAGACGGACAGGGAATGAACGTGAAAAACTGTTTTTT. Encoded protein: CASRRTGNEREKLFF.

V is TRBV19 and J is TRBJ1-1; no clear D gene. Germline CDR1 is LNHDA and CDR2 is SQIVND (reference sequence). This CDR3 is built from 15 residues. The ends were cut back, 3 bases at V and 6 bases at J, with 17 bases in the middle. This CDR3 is CASSISPTGVAEAFF. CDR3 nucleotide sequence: TGTGCCAGTAGTATCTCGCCCACCGGGGTGGCTGAAGCTTTCTTT.

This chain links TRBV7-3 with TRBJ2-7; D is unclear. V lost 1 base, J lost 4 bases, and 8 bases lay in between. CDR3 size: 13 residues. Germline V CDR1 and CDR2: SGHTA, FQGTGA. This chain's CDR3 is CASSLMADYEQYF. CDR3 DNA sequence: TGTGCCAGCAGCTTAATGGCGGATTACGAGCAGTACTTC.

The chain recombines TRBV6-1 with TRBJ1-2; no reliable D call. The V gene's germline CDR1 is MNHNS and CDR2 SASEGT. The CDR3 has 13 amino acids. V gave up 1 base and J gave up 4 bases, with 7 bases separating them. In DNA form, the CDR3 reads TGTGCCAGCAGTGAAGGGCAGTTCTATGGCTACACCTTC. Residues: CASSEGQFYGYTF.